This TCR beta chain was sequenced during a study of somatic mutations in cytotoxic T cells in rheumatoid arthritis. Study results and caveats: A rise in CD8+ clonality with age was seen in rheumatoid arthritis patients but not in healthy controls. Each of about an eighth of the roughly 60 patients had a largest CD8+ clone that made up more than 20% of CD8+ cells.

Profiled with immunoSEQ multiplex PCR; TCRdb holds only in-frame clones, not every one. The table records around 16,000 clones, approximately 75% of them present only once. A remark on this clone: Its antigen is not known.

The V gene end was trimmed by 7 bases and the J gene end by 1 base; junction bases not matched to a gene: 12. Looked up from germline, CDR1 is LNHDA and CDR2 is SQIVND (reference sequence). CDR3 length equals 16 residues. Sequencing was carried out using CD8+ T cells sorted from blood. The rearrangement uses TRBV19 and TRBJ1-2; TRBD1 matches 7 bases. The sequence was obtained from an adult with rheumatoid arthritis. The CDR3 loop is CASIPGGQIFNYGYTF. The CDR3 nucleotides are TGTGCCAGTATACCTGGGGGACAGATTTTTAACTATGGCTACACCTTC.